The clone carrying this T cell receptor beta chain came up a few times. What it binds is unknown. This sample is drawn from a study of beta chain features in type 1 diabetes. Findings and caveats of the study: Naive, central memory and regulatory TCRB repertoires appeared more similar among patients than healthy donors.

The V gene end was trimmed by 5 bases and the J gene end by 3 bases; junction bases not matched to a gene: 3. CDR1 MGHDK and CDR2 SYGVNS come from the germline V gene. The CDR3 has 14 residues. TCRB transcripts that were expressed got sequenced, as all of the isolated RNA had been reverse transcribed. Reads from naive, central memory and regulatory T cell samples averaged roughly 3.6 million. Profiling relied on immunoSEQ multiplex PCR, and the TCRdb table lists in-frame clones only, not all of them. The sample includes about 900,000 clones, roughly 17% of them seen just once. The TCR was taken from a woman aged 18-29 years in good health. The chain uses TRBV25-1 and TRBJ2-1; 8 nucleotides line up with TRBD1. Material for sequencing was naive CD4+ T cells from blood. The CDR3 DNA follows: TGTGCCAGCAGTAGGACAGGGCTCTACAATGAGCAGTTCTTC. Translating gives CASSRTGLYNEQFF. Full variable domain (missing parts from reference TRBV25-1 and TRBJ2-1): EADIYQTPRYLVIGTGKKITLECSQTMGHDKMYWYQQDPGMELHLIHYSYGVNSTEKGDLSSESTVSRIRTEHFPLTLESARPSHTSQYLCASSRTGLYNEQFFGPGTRLTVL.